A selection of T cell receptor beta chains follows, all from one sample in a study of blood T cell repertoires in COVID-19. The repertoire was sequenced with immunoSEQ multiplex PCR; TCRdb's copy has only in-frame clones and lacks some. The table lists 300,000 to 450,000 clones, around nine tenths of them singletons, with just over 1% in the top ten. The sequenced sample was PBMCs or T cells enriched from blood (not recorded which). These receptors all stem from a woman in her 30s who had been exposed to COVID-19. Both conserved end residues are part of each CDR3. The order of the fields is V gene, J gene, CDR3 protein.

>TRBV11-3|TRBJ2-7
CASSLGRDSNFYEQYF
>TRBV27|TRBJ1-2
CASSPLDRGLGYGYTF
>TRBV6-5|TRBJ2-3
CASSPQGRRTDTQYF
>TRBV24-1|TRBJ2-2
CATSEQGTGELFF
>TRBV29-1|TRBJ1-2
CSVTALGQGKSGYTF
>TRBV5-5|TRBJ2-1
CASSQTGSSYNEQFF
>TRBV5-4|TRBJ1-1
CASSLAQGNTEAFF
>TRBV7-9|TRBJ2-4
CASSLQLAGGIQYF
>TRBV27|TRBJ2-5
CASRGQPQETQYF
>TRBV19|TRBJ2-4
CATEGTGGLGVAKNIQYF
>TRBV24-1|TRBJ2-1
CATRAQDRDEQFF
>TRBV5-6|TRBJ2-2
CASSLGASGTNTGELFF
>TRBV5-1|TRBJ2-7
CASSLKPQGGLAGGPTYEQYF
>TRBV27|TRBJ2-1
CASSELAGAFNEQFF
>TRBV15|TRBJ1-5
CATSRASPGQPQHF
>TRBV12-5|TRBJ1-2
CASGLGRTVVDGYTF
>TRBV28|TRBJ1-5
CASSLWKGQGGNQPQHF
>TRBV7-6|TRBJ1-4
CASSLTPGQGRGEKLFF
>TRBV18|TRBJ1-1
CASSPGAGLNTEAFF
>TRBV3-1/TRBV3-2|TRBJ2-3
CASSQDGRLTDTQYF
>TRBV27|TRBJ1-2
CASSSPTGGDYGYTF
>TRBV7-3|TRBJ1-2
CASSLGTGEGYGYTF
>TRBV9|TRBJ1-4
CASSVGGNGEKLFF
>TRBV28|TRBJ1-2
CASRLRGYDYGYTF
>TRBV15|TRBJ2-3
CATSKGQGLTDTQYF